This T cell receptor beta chain derives from a study of breast tumors, draining lymph nodes, adjacent tissues. Using its own MiXCR run on the multiplex PCR reads, TCRdb lists one record per CDR3 protein. The table includes about 200,000 distinct CDR3 sequences, 30% to 40% detected once. This clonotype was picked up many times. Looked up from germline, CDR1 is SGHDN and CDR2 is FVKESK. V lost 2 bases and J lost 8, with 16 bases in between. There are 15 residues in the CDR3. The lymph nodes were axillary draining lymph nodes from breast cancer patients. The clonotype comes from a female donor with breast cancer. Some clones in this sample may be carry-over from other donors' samples. The V gene is TRBV14, the J gene TRBJ2-1; D is possibly TRBD2 (5 bases). What was sequenced was axillary lymph node tissue. The CDR3 DNA reads as TGTGCCAGCAGCCAATGGGCTAGCATCTCGGATGAGCAGTTCTTC. Translation gives CASSQWASISDEQFF.